Each of the 2 T cell receptor beta chains below was sequenced from the same sample in a study of cytomegalovirus exposure and HLA in healthy donors. With 60 Vbeta and 13 Jbeta primers, the PCR was carried out. Sequencing used immunoSEQ multiplex PCR; TCRdb keeps in-frame clones, though not all of them. The table lists fewer than 200,000 clones, roughly 80% of them singletons. The sample comprised PBMCs. Every receptor here comes from a woman in her twenties or thirties in good health and CMV-seropositive.

V and J are TRBV4-1 and TRBJ1-1; TRBD1 is a possible D gene (5 bases). Per the germline V gene, CDR1 is MGHRA and CDR2 is YSYEKL. CDR3 length: 16 amino acids. V lost 4 bases and J lost 4, with 19 bases in between. The CDR3, as DNA: TGCGCCAGCAGCCCCACAGGTTCCAGAAGTGGCACTGAAGCTTTCTTT. The encoded protein is CASSPTGSRSGTEAFF.

The V call is TRBV7-3, the J call TRBJ2-3; 12 nucleotides line up with TRBD2. Germline trimming cut 1 base from V and 3 bases from J; bases unmatched to any gene: 2. Germline values: CDR1 SGHTA, CDR2 FQGTGA. The CDR3 totals 16 residues. The chain's CDR3 is CASSLRGLAGTDTQYF. The CDR3 DNA follows: TGTGCCAGCAGCTTAAGGGGACTAGCGGGTACAGATACGCAGTATTTT.